This T cell receptor (beta chain) emerged from a study of cytomegalovirus exposure and HLA in healthy donors. General observations from the study: TCR beta chain V- and J-gene trimming was linked, in a later analysis, to a missense variant in DCLRE1C. As immune exposure information, only CMV serostatus was available.

This clone was detected only once. The target antigen is unknown. Primers: 60 Vbeta forward and 13 Jbeta reverse. TCRdb's table, derived via immunoSEQ multiplex PCR, lists solely in-frame clones and lacks some. Altogether 35,000 to 40,000 clones are present, 90% being singletons, with the ten largest covering less than 3.5%. V lost 8 bases and J lost 2, with 9 bases in between. The V gene's germline CDR1 is DFQATT and CDR2 SNEGSKA (reference sequence). The CDR3 sequence is 11 residues long. This chain uses TRBV20-1 with TRBJ2-5; D remains unclear. The sample comprised PBMCs. This receptor was taken from a woman between 18 and 30 years old in good health and CMV-seronegative. The CDR3 DNA reads as TGCAGTATATACAGACAAGAGACCCAGTACTTC. Translation gives CSIYRQETQYF.